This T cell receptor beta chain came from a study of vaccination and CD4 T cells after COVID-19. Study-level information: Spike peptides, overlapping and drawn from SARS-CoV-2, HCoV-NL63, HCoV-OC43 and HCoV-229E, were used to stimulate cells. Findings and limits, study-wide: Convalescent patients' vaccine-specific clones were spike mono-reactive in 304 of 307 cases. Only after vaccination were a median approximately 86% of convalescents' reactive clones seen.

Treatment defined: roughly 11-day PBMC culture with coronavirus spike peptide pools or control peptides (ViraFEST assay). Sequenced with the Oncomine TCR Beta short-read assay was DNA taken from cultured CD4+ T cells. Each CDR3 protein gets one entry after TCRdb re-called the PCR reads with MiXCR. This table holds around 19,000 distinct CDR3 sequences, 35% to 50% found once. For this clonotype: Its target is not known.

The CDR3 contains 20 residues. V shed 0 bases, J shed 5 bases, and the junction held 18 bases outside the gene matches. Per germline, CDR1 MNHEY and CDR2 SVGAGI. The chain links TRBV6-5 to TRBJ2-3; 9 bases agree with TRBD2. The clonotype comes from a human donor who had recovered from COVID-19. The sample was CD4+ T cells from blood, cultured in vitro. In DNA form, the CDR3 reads TGTGCCAGCAGTTACTCGGAGGGGGCCACTCCTAGCGGGACTTTAGATACGCAGTATTTT. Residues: CASSYSEGATPSGTLDTQYF.